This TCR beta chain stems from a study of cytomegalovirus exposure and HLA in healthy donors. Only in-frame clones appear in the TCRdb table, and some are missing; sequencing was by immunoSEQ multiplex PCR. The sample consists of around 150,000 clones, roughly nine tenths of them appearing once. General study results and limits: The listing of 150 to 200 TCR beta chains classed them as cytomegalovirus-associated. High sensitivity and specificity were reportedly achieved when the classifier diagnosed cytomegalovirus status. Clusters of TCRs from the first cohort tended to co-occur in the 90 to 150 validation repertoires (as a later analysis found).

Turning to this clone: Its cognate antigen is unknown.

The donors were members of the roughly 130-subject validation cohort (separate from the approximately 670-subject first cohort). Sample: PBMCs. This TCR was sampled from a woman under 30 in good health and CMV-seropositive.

The CDR3 DNA is TGTGCCAGCAGTTTATGGGCTAGTGGAAAAGAGACCCAGTACTTC. Encoded protein: CASSLWASGKETQYF. The chain is built from TRBV28 and TRBJ2-5; the D is unclear. Germline lookup yields CDR1 MDHEN and CDR2 SYDVKM. The germline V and J ends were trimmed by 0 bases and 3 bases, with 11 bases remaining between them. The length of the CDR3 is 15 residues.